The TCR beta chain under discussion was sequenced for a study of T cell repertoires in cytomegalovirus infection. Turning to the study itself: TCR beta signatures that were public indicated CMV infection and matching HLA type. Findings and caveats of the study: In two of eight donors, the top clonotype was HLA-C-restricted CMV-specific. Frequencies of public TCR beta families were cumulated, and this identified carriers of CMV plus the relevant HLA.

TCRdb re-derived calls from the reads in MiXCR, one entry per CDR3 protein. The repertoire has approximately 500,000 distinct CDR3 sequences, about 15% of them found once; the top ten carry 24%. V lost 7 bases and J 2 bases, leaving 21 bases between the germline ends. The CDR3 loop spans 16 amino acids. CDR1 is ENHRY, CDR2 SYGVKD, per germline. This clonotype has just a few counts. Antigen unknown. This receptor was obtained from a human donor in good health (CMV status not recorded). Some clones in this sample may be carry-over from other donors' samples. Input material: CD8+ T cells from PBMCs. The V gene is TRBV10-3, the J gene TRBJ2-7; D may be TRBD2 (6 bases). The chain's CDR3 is CAITHSYGRETYEQYF. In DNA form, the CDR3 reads TGTGCCATCACCCACAGCTATGGACGGGAGACCTACGAGCAGTACTTC.